This entry lists 14 T cell receptor beta chains sequenced from one sample in a study of blood T cell repertoires in COVID-19. The protocol was immunoSEQ multiplex PCR, while the TCRdb copy is restricted to in-frame clones and leaves out a portion. The sample lists around 20,000 clones, about 89% occurring once. Sequenced material: peripheral blood. These receptors were collected from a human donor in a cohort sampled during active COVID-19.

The CDR3 loop reads CASSRTVNYGYTF. DNA for the CDR3: TGTGCCAGCAGTAGGACAGTTAACTATGGCTACACCTTC. The chain employs TRBV12-3 or TRBV12-4 and TRBJ1-2; a weak D match, TRBD1 (6 bases). V gave up 5 bases and J gave up 1 base, with 8 bases separating them. The CDR3 consists of 13 residues.

As DNA, the CDR3 is TGTGCCAGCAGCGTAACGGGGGGCTCCTACAATGAGCAGTTCTTC. It encodes CASSVTGGSYNEQFF. V usage is TRBV9 and J usage is TRBJ2-1; 7 bases fit TRBD2. CDR1 and CDR2 from the germline V gene are SGDLS and YYNGEE. CDR3 size: 15 residues. Trimming took 1 base from V and 0 from J; bases not matched to a gene: 1.

This rearrangement joins TRBV5-1 to TRBJ2-1; TRBD1 matches 7 bases. CDR3 length equals 16 residues. Germline CDR1 and CDR2: SGHRS and YFSETQ. Losses at the gene ends were 7 bases for V and 0 bases for J; bases not matched to a gene: 10. CDR3 residues: CASRPGQADSYNEQFF. The CDR3 DNA reads as TGCGCCAGCCGCCCCGGACAGGCTGACTCCTACAATGAGCAGTTCTTC.

The chain carries TRBV7-2 and TRBJ1-1; no firm D call. This CDR3 has 15 amino acids. V was shortened by 1 base and J by 6 bases, with 15 bases between the two germline ends. Germline lookup yields CDR1 SGHTA and CDR2 FQGNSA. For the CDR3, the DNA is TGTGCCAGCAGCTTAGTGGGCAGCCAAATGGCTGAAGCTTTCTTT. Its protein product is CASSLVGSQMAEAFF.

This clone turned up a few times. CDR3 region: CASSQDVTSREQYF. DNA for the CDR3: TGCGCCAGCAGCCAAGATGTGACTAGCAGGGAGCAGTACTTC. The V and J genes are TRBV4-1 and TRBJ2-7; 7 nucleotides line up with TRBD2. The trim removed 0 bases at V and 7 bases at J, leaving 6 bases unmatched. The CDR3 extends over 14 amino acids. Germline V CDR1 and CDR2: MGHRA, YSYEKL.

The V call is TRBV7-6, the J call TRBJ2-1; possibly TRBD2 for D (6 bases). CDR1 and CDR2 from the germline V gene are SGHVS and FNYEAQ. Trimming removed 2 bases from V and 5 bases from J, with 13 bases in between. The CDR3 runs 15 residues. CDR3 region: CASSLFGGLDNEQFF. The CDR3 nucleotides read TGTGCCAGCAGCTTATTTGGGGGACTGGACAATGAGCAGTTCTTC.

The CDR3 here is CASSLGQVVQGYTF. The CDR3 coding sequence is TGTGCCAGCAGCTTAGGGCAGGTCGTCCAAGGCTACACCTTC. The V gene is TRBV7-9, the J gene TRBJ1-2; D gene ambiguous. This CDR3 contains 14 residues. Germline V gene data show CDR1 as SEHNR and CDR2 as FQNEAQ (reference sequence). V lost 1 base, J lost 8 bases, and 14 bases lay in between. Supplemented by reference TRBV7-9 and TRBJ1-2, the full variable domain reads DTGVSQNPRHKITKRGQNVTFRCDPISEHNRLYWYRQTLGQGPEFLTYFQNEAQLEKSRLLSDRFSAERPKGSFSTLEIQRTEQGDSAMYLCASSLGQVVQGYTFGSGTRLTVV.

The V and J genes are TRBV28 and TRBJ1-6; no clear D. CDR1 is MDHEN and CDR2 is SYDVKM in the germline V gene. This CDR3 is built from 12 residues. V lost 2 bases to trimming and J lost 11 bases, with 7 bases between them. The chain's CDR3 is CASSLGSTPLHF. CDR3 sequence (DNA): TGTGCCAGCAGTTTAGGGAGCACACCCCTCCACTTT.

The chain has TRBV10-3 and TRBJ2-7, with 9 bases identical to TRBD1. V shed 6 bases, J shed 2 bases, and the junction held 8 bases outside the gene matches. CDR1 ENHRY and CDR2 SYGVKD come from the germline V gene. This CDR3 region has 15 residues. The CDR3 coding sequence is TGTGCCATCAGGGAAACAGGGGGCGTCACCTACGAGCAGTACTTC. Its translation: CAIRETGGVTYEQYF.

The genes are TRBV7-9 and TRBJ2-1; 7 bases match TRBD2. In germline, CDR1 is SEHNR, CDR2 FQNEAQ (reference sequence). The CDR3 has 16 amino acids. V shed 1 base and J 6 bases; nucleotides not matched to a gene: 9. DNA for the CDR3: TGTGCCAGCAGCTTAGGGGGACTACCACCTCTCAATGAGCAGTTCTTC. Translation: CASSLGGLPPLNEQFF.

The chain combines TRBV11-2 with TRBJ1-6; a possible D gene is TRBD1 (5 bases). Germline CDR1 and CDR2: SGHAT and FQNNGV. Trimming removed 0 bases from V and 10 bases from J, with 16 bases in between. The CDR3 totals 16 residues. The CDR3 loop reads CASSLDRGRGDSPLHF. The CDR3 bases are TGTGCCAGCAGCTTAGATAGGGGTCGCGGTGACTCACCCCTCCACTTT.

This sequence joins TRBV9 and TRBJ1-1, with 7 bases identical to TRBD1. CDR1 and CDR2 (germline): SGDLS, YYNGEE. V was clipped by 7 bases and J by 1 base; unmatched bases: 7. This CDR3 is 14 amino acids long. Here the CDR3 reads CASSQGGSNTEAFF. CDR3 DNA sequence: TGTGCCAGCTCCCAGGGGGGTTCGAACACTGAAGCTTTCTTT.

The chain is built from TRBV24-1 and TRBJ2-2, with TRBD2 as a possible D gene (7 bases). The CDR3 loop spans 13 amino acids. Trimming pared 9 bases from V and 4 bases from J, leaving 11 bases between. Germline V gene data show CDR1 as KGHDR and CDR2 as SFDVKD. CDR3 in amino acids: CATAGASTGELFF. CDR3 nucleotides: TGTGCCACCGCGGGGGCCAGCACCGGGGAGCTGTTTTTT.

The J gene is TRBJ1-2, the V gene TRBV2; 9 nucleotides line up with TRBD1. There are 15 residues in the CDR3. Germline V gene sequence: CDR1 SNHLY, CDR2 FYNNEI. Germline trimming cut 7 bases from V and 8 bases from J; bases unmatched to any gene: 14. CDR3 protein: CASIVTGQGLGGYTF. The CDR3 DNA follows: TGTGCCAGCATAGTAACGGGACAGGGCTTAGGAGGCTACACCTTC.